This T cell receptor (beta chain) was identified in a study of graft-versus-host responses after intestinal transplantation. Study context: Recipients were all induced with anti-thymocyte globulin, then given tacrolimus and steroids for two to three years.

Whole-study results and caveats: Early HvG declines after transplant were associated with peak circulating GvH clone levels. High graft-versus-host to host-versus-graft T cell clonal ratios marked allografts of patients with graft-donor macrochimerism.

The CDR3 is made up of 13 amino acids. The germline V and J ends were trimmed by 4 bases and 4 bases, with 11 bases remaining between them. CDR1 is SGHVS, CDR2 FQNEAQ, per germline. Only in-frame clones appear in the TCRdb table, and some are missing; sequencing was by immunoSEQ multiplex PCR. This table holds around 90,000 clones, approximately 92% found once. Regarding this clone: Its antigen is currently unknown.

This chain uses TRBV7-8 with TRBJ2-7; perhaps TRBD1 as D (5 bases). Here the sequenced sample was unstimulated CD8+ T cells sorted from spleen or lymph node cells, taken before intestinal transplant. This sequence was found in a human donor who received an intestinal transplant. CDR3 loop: CASSSNQGYEQYF. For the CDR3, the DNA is TGTGCCAGCAGCTCGAACCAGGGATACGAGCAGTACTTC. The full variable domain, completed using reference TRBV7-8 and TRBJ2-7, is GAGVSQSPRYKVAKRGQDVALRCDPISGHVSLFWYQQALGQGPEFLTYFQNEAQLDKSGLPSDRFFAERPEGSVSTLKIQRTQQEDSAVYLCASSSNQGYEQYFGPGTRLTVT.